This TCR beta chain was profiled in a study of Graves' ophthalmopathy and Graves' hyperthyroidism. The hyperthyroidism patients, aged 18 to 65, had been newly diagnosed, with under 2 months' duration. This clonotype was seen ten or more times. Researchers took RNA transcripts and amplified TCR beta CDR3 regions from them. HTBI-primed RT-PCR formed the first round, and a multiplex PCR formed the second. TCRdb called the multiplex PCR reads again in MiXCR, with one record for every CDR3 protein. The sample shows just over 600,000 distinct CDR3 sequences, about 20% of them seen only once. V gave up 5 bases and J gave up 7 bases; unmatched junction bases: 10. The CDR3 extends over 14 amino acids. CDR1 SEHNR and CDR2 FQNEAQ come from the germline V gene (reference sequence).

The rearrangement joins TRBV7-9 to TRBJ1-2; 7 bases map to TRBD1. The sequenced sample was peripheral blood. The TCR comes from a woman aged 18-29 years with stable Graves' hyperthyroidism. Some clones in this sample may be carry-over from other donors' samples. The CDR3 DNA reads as TGTGCCAGCAGCGCCGGGACAGAATCCCGTGGCTACACCTTC. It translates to CASSAGTESRGYTF.